The present TCR beta chain was sequenced within a study of response to subunit inactivated influenza vaccine. CDR3 length: 15 residues. Trimming removed 3 bases at V and 0 bases at J, with 9 bases between. The germline V gene encodes CDR1 SEHNR and CDR2 FQNEAQ (reference sequence). TCRdb recomputed calls from the RT-PCR reads with MiXCR, one row per CDR3 protein. The sample includes 500,000 to 550,000 distinct CDR3 sequences, roughly a quarter of them seen just once. The same sample was also used in a study of T cells expressing NK-cell markers. That report notes: Production of TCR beta cDNA relied on 5'RACE template switching with UMIs.

The rearrangement uses TRBV7-9 and TRBJ1-5; D not resolved. The origin of this receptor is a man in his fifties who received an inactivated influenza vaccine. Sequencing was performed on CD4+ T cells sorted from PBMCs, taken 11 to 12 days after vaccination. The CDR3 loop is CASSLGSYSNQPQHF. The CDR3 DNA follows: TGTGCCAGCAGCTTGGGCAGTTATAGCAATCAGCCCCAGCATTTT. Together with reference TRBV7-9 and TRBJ1-5, the CDR3 gives the full variable domain: DTGVSQNPRHKITKRGQNVTFRCDPISEHNRLYWYRQTLGQGPEFLTYFQNEAQLEKSRLLSDRFSAERPKGSFSTLEIQRTEQGDSAMYLCASSLGSYSNQPQHFGDGTRLSIL.